Listed below are T cell receptor beta chains from one sample, sequenced in a study of T cells in localized non-small cell lung cancer. Using immunoSEQ multiplex PCR, the repertoire was profiled, and TCRdb retains in-frame clones only, with some absent. The top ten clones hold 1.7% of a sample with some 130,000 clones, 89% of them seen once. Specimen: peripheral blood, collected before any cancer treatment. These receptors were obtained from a female donor of 60 years or more with stage I lung adenocarcinoma. Both conserved end residues are part of each CDR3. A D gene is named only where the DNA matches it firmly. Clone size appears in some rows only: once, few, many, or a class for an expanded clone.

TRBJ2-7 | - | TRBV4-1 | TRBD2 | CASSQDRVAGVPYEQYF | TGCGCCAGCAGCCAAGATCGAGTAGCGGGAGTCCCCTACGAGCAGTACTTC
TRBJ2-1 | - | TRBV28 | - | CASSPRTDEQFF | TGTGCCAGCAGTCCGCGGACGGATGAGCAGTTCTTC
TRBJ2-2 | - | TRBV7-2 | - | CASSLRTITQTGELFF | TGTGCCAGCAGCTTAAGAACTATAACTCAAACCGGGGAGCTGTTTTTT
TRBJ1-2 | once | TRBV6-1 | TRBD1 | CASRPGTASGYTF | TGTGCCAGCAGGCCGGGGACAGCCAGCGGCTACACCTTC
TRBJ2-1 | - | TRBV6-5 | - | CASRGNEQFF | TGTGCCAGCAGAGGGAATGAGCAGTTCTTC
TRBJ2-7 | - | TRBV2 | - | CASSERGTLDYEQYF | TGTGCCAGCAGTGAAAGGGGGACACTCGACTACGAGCAGTACTTC
TRBJ1-3 | - | TRBV30 | - | CAWSVSGNTIYF | TGTGCCTGGAGTGTATCCGGAAACACCATATATTTT
TRBJ1-2 | few | TRBV5-1 | - | CASSYEGLNYGYTF | TGCGCCAGCAGCTACGAGGGGCTTAACTATGGCTACACCTTC
TRBJ2-2 | - | TRBV5-4 | - | CASSQTHTGELFF | TGTGCCAGCAGCCAGACTCACACCGGGGAGCTGTTTTTT
TRBJ1-2 | - | TRBV6-1 | TRBD1 | CASSDIRTGQYGYTF | TGTGCCAGCAGTGACATCCGGACAGGGCAATATGGCTACACCTTC
TRBJ1-2 | - | TRBV27 | - | CASSPIRAVSRGGYTF | TGTGCCAGCAGCCCGATTAGGGCTGTGTCCAGGGGTGGCTACACCTTC
TRBJ1-5 | few | TRBV30 | - | CAWSPRGGRSNQPQHF | TGTGCCTGGAGTCCACGGGGGGGTCGTAGCAATCAGCCCCAGCATTTT
TRBJ1-4 | - | TRBV7-9 | - | CASSLGGTAGEKLFF | TGTGCCAGCAGCTTAGGCGGGACGGCCGGAGAAAAACTGTTTTTT
TRBJ1-3 | - | TRBV9 | - | CASSLGPSSSGNTIYF | TGTGCCAGCTCTCTGGGGCCCTCATCCTCCGGAAACACCATATATTTT
TRBJ2-7 | - | TRBV11-2 | TRBD1 | CASSFLQGAGEQYF | TGTGCCAGCAGCTTCCTCCAGGGGGCTGGCGAGCAGTACTTC
TRBJ2-1 | - | TRBV7-6 | TRBD2 | CASSLGAGVNNEQFF | TGTGCCAGCAGCTTAGGGGCGGGAGTCAACAATGAGCAGTTCTTC